This T cell receptor (beta chain) was documented in a study of control samples from healthy donors and cancer patients (dated by TCRdb to 2019 to 2021). On this clone: The specificity of this receptor is unknown. Base qualities are not at hand, and no much larger clone is one base apart.

From the germline V gene (reference sequence), CDR1 is PRHDT and CDR2 is FYEKMQ. Trimming accounts for 2 bases at V and 9 bases at J, while the number of junction bases matched to no gene is 11. The CDR3 spans 15 residues, from the cysteine through the phenylalanine. The retained sequence is limited to the CDR3, 45 bases, with the frame set at the first base. Library preparation employed the immunoSEQ multiplex PCR assay. Held by TCRdb, this immuneACCESS table contains in-frame sequences only and omits some clones. Under half of the omission traces to an unresolved V gene where checked; the cause of the rest is unknown. Across this sample there are about 69,000 clones, with 84% seen only once. Around 2.8% of the sample is in the top ten clones.

The clonotype comes from a woman aged 50 to 60 with lung cancer. Sequenced sample: PBMCs. The V and J segments used are TRBV13 and TRBJ2-5, with 8 central nucleotides matching TRBD2. Here is the DNA: TGTGCCAGCAGCTTAACGGGGACGACGCGGGGGGCCCAGTACTTC. Translated, it gives CASSLTGTTRGAQYF.